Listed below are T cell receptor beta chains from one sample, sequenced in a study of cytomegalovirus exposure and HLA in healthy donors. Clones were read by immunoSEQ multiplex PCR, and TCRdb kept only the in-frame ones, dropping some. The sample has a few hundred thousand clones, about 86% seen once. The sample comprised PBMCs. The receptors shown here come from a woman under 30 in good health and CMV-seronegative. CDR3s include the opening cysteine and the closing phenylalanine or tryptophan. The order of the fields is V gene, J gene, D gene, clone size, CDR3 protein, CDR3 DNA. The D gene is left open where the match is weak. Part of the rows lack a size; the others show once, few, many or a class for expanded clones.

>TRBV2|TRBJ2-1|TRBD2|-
CASSVEAGGGEQFF
TGTGCCAGCAGTGTCGAAGCGGGAGGGGGTGAGCAGTTCTTC
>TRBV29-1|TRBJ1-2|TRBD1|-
CSFGGTGPNYGYTF
TGCAGCTTCGGGGGGACAGGGCCTAACTATGGCTACACCTTC
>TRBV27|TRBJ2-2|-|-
CASVGLENTGELFF
TGTGCCAGCGTGGGACTCGAGAACACCGGGGAGCTGTTTTTT
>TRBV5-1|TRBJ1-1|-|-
CASSLDMNTEAFF
TGCGCCAGCAGCTTGGACATGAACACTGAAGCTTTCTTT
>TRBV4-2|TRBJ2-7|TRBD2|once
CASSQGGSSYEQYF
TGTGCCAGCAGCCAAGGCGGGAGCTCCTACGAGCAGTACTTC
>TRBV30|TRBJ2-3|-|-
CAWSRPGTFTDTQYF
TGTGCCTGGAGTCGTCCCGGGACTTTCACAGATACGCAGTATTTT
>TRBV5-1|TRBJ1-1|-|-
CASSSGHSNTEAFF
TGCGCCAGCAGCTCGGGACATTCGAACACTGAAGCTTTCTTT
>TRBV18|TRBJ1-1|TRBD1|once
CASSTRQGDTEAFF
TGTGCCAGCTCAACCAGACAGGGAGACACTGAAGCTTTCTTT
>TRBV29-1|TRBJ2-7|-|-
CSVEDPSTSFDEQYF
TGCAGCGTTGAAGATCCGTCGACTAGTTTCGACGAGCAGTACTTC
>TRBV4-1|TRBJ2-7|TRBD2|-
CASSQESAGAAYEQYF
TGCGCCAGCAGCCAAGAATCAGCGGGAGCCGCCTACGAGCAGTACTTC
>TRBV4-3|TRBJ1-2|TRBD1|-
CASSHDRGSYGYTF
TGCGCCAGCAGTCATGACAGGGGTTCCTATGGCTACACCTTC
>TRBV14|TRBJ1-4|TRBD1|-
CASSQDGTGEGEKLFF
TGTGCCAGCAGCCAAGACGGGACAGGGGAGGGTGAAAAACTGTTTTTT
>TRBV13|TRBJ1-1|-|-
CASSARQMNTEAFF
TGTGCCAGCAGCGCCCGACAGATGAACACTGAAGCTTTCTTT
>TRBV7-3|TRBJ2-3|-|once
CASSLAGFDLDTQYF
TGTGCCAGCAGCTTAGCGGGCTTCGATTTGGATACGCAGTATTTT
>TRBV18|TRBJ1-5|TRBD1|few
CASSPDRDQPQHF
TGTGCCAGCTCACCCGACAGGGATCAGCCCCAGCATTTT
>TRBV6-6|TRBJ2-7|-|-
CASSYSAASYEQYF
TGTGCCAGCAGTTACTCCGCGGCATCCTACGAGCAGTACTTC
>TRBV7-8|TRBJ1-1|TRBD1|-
CASSSPEQGTYTEAFF
TGTGCCAGCAGCTCACCAGAACAGGGGACGTACACTGAAGCTTTCTTT
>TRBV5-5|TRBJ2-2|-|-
CASSLVRTLTGELFF
TGTGCCAGCAGCTTGGTAAGGACTCTCACCGGGGAGCTGTTTTTT
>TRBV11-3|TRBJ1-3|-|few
CASRADYYSGNTIYF
TGTGCCAGCAGGGCCGATTACTACTCTGGAAACACCATATATTTT
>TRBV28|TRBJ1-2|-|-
CATSLANYGYTF
TGTGCCACTTCCCTCGCGAACTATGGCTACACCTTC
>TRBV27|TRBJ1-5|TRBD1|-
CASSPIGQGDRPQHF
TGTGCCAGCAGTCCGATTGGACAGGGCGATCGGCCCCAGCATTTT
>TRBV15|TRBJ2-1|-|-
CATSRFGGGSYNEQFF
TGTGCCACCAGCAGATTTGGTGGCGGCTCCTACAATGAGCAGTTCTTC
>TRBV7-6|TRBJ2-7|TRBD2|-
CASSPRDYSSYEQYF
TGTGCCAGCAGTCCCCGGGACTACAGCTCCTACGAGCAGTACTTC
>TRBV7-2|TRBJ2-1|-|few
CASSLGGPNEQFF
TGTGCCAGCAGCTTAGGGGGGCCCAATGAGCAGTTCTTC
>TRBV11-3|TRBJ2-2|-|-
CASSLGNGELFF
TGTGCCAGCAGCTTAGGTAACGGGGAGCTGTTTTTT
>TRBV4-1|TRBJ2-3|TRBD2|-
CASSLTSGGTDTQYF
TGCGCCAGCAGCCTTACTAGCGGGGGAACAGATACGCAGTATTTT
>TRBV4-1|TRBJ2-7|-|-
CASSQAGYEQYF
TGCGCCAGCAGCCAAGCGGGATACGAGCAGTACTTC
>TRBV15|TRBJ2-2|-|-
CATSRTVQNTGELFF
TGTGCCACCAGCAGGACAGTCCAGAACACCGGGGAGCTGTTTTTT
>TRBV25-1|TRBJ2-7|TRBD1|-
CASSETGGNDEQYF
TGTGCCAGCAGTGAAACAGGGGGTAACGACGAGCAGTACTTC
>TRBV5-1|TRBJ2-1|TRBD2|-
CASSSLRAGVNNEQFF
TGCGCCAGCAGCTCCTTGAGAGCGGGGGTAAACAATGAGCAGTTCTTC
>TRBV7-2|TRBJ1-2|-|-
CASSLGIRDSNYGYTF
TGTGCCAGCAGCTTAGGGATCCGAGACTCTAACTATGGCTACACCTTC
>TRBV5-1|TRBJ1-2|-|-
CASSYGNYGYTF
TGCGCCAGCAGCTACGGGAACTATGGCTACACCTTC
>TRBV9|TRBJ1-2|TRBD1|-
CASSGAGTGKVYGYTF
TGTGCCAGCAGCGGGGCCGGGACAGGGAAAGTCTATGGCTACACCTTC
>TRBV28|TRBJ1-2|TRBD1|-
CASSDRVGIRYGYTF
TGTGCCAGCAGTGACAGGGTGGGGATTCGCTATGGCTACACCTTC
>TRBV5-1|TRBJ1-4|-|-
CASSRTHTNEKLFF
TGCGCCAGCAGCCGGACACACACTAATGAAAAACTGTTTTTT
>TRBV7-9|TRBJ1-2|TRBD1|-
CASSLDRTGSGYTF
TGTGCCAGCAGCTTAGATAGGACAGGGAGCGGCTACACCTTC
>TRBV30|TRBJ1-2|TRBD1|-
CAWSVGDRSGYTF
TGTGCCTGGAGTGTAGGGGACAGGAGTGGCTACACCTTC
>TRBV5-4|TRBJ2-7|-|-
CASADLDYSYEQYF
TGTGCCAGCGCTGATTTGGACTACTCCTACGAGCAGTACTTC
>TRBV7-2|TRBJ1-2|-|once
CASSRRGQPFYGYTF
TGTGCCAGCAGCAGAAGAGGACAGCCCTTCTATGGCTACACCTTC
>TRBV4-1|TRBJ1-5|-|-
CASSPVRAGRNQPQHF
TGCGCCAGCAGCCCCGTGAGGGCCGGGCGCAATCAGCCCCAGCATTTT
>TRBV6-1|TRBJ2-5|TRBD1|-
CASSGRRDSWETQYF
TGTGCCAGCAGTGGGAGACGGGACAGCTGGGAGACCCAGTACTTC
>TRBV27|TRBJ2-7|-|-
CASSSGYEQYF
TGTGCCAGCAGTTCGGGTTACGAGCAGTACTTC
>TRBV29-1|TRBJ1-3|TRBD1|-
CSVRQGGPYSGNTIYF
TGCAGCGTTAGACAGGGGGGACCTTACTCTGGAAACACCATATATTTT
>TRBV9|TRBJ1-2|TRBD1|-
CASSYGQGDGYTF
TGTGCCAGCAGCTATGGACAGGGTGATGGCTACACCTTC
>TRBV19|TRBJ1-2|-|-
CASSMDRGENYGYTF
TGTGCCAGTAGTATGGACCGGGGAGAAAACTATGGCTACACCTTC
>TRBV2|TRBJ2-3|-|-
CASSPSTDTQYF
TGTGCCAGCAGCCCTAGTACAGATACGCAGTATTTT
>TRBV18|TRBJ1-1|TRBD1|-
CASSANRGMNTEAFF
TGTGCCAGCTCAGCCAACAGGGGAATGAACACTGAAGCTTTCTTT
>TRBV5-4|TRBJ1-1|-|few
CASSLRGMNTEAFF
TGTGCCAGCAGCCTCAGGGGCATGAACACTGAAGCTTTCTTT
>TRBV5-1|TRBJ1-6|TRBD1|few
CASSPGQGGSPLHF
TGCGCCAGCAGCCCCGGACAGGGTGGTTCACCCCTCCACTTT